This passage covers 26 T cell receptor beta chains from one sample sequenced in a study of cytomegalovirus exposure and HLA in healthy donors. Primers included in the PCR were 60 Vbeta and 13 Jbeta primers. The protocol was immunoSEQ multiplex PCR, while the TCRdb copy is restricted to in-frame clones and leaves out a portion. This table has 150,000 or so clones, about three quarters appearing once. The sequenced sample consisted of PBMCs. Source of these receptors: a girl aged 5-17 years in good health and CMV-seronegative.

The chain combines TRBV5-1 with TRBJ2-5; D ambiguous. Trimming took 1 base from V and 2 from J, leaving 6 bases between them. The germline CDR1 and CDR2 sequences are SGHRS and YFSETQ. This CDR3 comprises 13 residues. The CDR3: CASSLTEQETQYF. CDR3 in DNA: TGCGCCAGCAGCTTGACAGAACAAGAGACCCAGTACTTC.

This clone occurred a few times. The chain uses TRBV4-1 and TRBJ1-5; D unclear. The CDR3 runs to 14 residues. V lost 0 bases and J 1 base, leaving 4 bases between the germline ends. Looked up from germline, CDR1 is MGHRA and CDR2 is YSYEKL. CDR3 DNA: TGCGCCAGCAGCCAAGATCTGAGCAATCAGCCCCAGCATTTT. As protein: CASSQDLSNQPQHF.

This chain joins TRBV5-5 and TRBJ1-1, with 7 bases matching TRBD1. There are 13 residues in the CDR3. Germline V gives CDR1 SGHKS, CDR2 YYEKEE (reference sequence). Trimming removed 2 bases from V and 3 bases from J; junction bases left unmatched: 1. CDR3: CASSFQGDTEAFF. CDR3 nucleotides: TGTGCCAGCAGCTTCCAGGGGGACACTGAAGCTTTCTTT.

The CDR3 nucleotides read TGTGCCAGCAGAAGAGGATCCCTTAATGAAAAACTGTTTTTT. This codes for CASRRGSLNEKLFF. The chain uses TRBV27 and TRBJ1-4; D gene unclear. The CDR3 runs 14 residues. Per the germline V gene, CDR1 is MNHEY and CDR2 is SMNVEV (reference sequence). Trimming removed 6 bases from V and 4 bases from J, with 12 bases in between.

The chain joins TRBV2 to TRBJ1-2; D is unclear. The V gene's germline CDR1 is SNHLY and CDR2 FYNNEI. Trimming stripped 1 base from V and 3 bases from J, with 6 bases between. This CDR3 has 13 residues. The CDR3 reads CASSEVVHYGYTF. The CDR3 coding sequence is TGTGCCAGCAGTGAAGTAGTCCACTATGGCTACACCTTC. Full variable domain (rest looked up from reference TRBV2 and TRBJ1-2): EPEVTQTPSHQVTQMGQEVILRCVPISNHLYFYWYRQILGQKVEFLVSFYNNEISEKSEIFDDQFSVERPDGSNFTLKIRSTKLEDSAMYFCASSEVVHYGYTFGSGTRLTVV.

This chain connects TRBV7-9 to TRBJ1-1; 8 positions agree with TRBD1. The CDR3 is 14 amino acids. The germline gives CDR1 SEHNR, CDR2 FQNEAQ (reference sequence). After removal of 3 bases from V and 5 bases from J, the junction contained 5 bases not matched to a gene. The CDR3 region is CASSFGQGGTEAFF. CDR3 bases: TGTGCCAGCAGCTTCGGACAGGGTGGTACTGAAGCTTTCTTT. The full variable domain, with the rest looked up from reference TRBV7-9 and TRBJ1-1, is DTGVSQNPRHKITKRGQNVTFRCDPISEHNRLYWYRQTLGQGPEFLTYFQNEAQLEKSRLLSDRFSAERPKGSFSTLEIQRTEQGDSAMYLCASSFGQGGTEAFFGQGTRLTVV.

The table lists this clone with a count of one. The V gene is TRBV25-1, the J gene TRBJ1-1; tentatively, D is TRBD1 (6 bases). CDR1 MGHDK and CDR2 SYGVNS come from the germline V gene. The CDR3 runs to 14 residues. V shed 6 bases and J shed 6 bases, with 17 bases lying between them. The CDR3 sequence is CASSQYRGTSEAFF. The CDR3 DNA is TGTGCCAGCAGCCAATATAGGGGGACGTCTGAAGCTTTCTTT.

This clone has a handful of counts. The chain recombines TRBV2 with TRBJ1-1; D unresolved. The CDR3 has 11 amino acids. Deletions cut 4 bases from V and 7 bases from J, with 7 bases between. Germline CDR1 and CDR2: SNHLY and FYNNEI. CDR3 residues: CASSVAGEAFF. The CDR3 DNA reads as TGTGCCAGCAGTGTTGCCGGTGAAGCTTTCTTT.

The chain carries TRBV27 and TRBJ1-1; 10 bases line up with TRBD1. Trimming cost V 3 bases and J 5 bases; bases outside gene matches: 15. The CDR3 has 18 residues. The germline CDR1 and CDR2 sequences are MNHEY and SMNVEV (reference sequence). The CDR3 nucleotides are TGTGCCAGCAGTTTTCAGGGGGACAGGGGAGTAAGTAGGACTGAAGCTTTCTTT. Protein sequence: CASSFQGDRGVSRTEAFF.

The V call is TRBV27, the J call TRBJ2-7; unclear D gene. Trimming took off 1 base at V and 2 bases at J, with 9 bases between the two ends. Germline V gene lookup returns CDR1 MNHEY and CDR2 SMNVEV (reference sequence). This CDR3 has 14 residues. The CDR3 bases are TGTGCCAGCAGTTTATACAGTAATGCCTACGAGCAGTACTTC. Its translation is CASSLYSNAYEQYF.

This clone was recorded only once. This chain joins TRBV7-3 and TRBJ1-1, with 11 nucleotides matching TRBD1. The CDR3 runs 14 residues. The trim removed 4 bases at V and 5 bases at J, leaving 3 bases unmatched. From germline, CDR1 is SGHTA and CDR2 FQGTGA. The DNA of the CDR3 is TGTGCCAGCAGCTCCGGGACAGGGGGGACTGAAGCTTTCTTT. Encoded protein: CASSSGTGGTEAFF.

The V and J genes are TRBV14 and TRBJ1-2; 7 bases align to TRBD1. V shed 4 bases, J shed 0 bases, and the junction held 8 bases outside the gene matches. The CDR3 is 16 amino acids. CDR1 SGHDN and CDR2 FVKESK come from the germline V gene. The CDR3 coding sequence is TGTGCCAGCAGCCTAGAGGGACAGCGAGCTAACTATGGCTACACCTTC. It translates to CASSLEGQRANYGYTF.

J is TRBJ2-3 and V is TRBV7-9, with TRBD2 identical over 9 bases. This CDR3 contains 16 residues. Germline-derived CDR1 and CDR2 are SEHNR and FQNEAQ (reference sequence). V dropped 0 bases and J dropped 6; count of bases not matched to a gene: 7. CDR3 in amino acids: CASSLATSGLSDTQYF. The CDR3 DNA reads TGTGCCAGCAGCTTAGCGACTAGCGGCCTGAGTGATACGCAGTATTTT. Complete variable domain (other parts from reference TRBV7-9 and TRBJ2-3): DTGVSQNPRHKITKRGQNVTFRCDPISEHNRLYWYRQTLGQGPEFLTYFQNEAQLEKSRLLSDRFSAERPKGSFSTLEIQRTEQGDSAMYLCASSLATSGLSDTQYFGPGTRLTVL.

The CDR3 nucleotides read TGTGCCAGCGGTCTAGCGGGGGCGCGGGAGACCCAGTACTTC. It yields the protein CASGLAGARETQYF. The chain joins TRBV27 to TRBJ2-5; 10 bases align to TRBD2. CDR1 is MNHEY, CDR2 SMNVEV, per germline (reference sequence). The CDR3 runs 14 residues. Unmatched junction bases numbered 8, after V lost 8 bases and J lost 5 bases.

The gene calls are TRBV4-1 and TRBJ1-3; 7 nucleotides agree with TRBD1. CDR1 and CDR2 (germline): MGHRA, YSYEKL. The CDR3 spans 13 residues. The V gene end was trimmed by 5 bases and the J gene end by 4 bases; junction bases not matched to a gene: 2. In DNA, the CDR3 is TGCGCCAGCAGCGGGGGACAGGGAAACACCATATATTTT. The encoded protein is CASSGGQGNTIYF.

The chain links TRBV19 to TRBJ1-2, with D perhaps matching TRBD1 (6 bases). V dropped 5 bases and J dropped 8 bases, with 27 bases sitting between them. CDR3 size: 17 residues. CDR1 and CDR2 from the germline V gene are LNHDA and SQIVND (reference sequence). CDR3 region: CASSPTPRAGDRMGYTF. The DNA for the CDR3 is TGTGCCAGTAGTCCAACCCCGCGGGCAGGGGACCGTATGGGCTACACCTTC.

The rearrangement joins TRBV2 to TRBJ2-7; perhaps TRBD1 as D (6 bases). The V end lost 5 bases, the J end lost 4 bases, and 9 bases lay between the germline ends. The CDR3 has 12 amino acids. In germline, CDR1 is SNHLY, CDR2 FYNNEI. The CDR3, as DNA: TGTGCCAGCAGTACGACAGGTTACGAGCAGTACTTC. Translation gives CASSTTGYEQYF. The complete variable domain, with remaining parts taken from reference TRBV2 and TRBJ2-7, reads EPEVTQTPSHQVTQMGQEVILRCVPISNHLYFYWYRQILGQKVEFLVSFYNNEISEKSEIFDDQFSVERPDGSNFTLKIRSTKLEDSAMYFCASSTTGYEQYFGPGTRLTVT.

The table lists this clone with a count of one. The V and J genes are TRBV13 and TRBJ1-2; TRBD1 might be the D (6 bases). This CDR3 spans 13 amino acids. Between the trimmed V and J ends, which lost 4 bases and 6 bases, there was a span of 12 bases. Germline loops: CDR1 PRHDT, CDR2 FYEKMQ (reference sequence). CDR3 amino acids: CASSSTGLDGYTF. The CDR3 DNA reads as TGTGCCAGCAGCTCCACAGGGCTAGATGGCTACACCTTC.

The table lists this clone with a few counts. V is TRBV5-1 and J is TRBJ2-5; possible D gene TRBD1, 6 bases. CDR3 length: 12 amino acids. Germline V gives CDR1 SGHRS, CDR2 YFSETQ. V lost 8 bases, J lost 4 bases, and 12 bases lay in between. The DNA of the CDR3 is TGCGCCAGTTCCGAACAGGGAGAGACCCAGTACTTC. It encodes CASSEQGETQYF.

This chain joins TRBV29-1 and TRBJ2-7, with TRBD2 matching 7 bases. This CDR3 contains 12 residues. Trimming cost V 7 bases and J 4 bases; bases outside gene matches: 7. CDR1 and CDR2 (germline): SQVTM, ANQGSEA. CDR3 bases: TGCAGCGGACGGGACTACGGATACGAGCAGTACTTC. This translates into CSGRDYGYEQYF.

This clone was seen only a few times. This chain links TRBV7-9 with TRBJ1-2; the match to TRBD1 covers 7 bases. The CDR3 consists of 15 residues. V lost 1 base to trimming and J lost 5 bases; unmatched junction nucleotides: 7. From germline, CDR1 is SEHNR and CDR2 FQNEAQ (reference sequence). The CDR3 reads CASSLVSQQGYGYTF. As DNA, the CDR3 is TGTGCCAGCAGCTTAGTTTCCCAACAGGGGTATGGCTACACCTTC.

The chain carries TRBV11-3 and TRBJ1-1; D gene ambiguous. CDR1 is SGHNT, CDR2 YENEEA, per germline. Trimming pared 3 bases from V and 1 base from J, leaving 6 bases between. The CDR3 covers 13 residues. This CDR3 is CASSFEENTEAFF. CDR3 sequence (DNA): TGTGCCAGCAGCTTTGAGGAGAACACTGAAGCTTTCTTT.

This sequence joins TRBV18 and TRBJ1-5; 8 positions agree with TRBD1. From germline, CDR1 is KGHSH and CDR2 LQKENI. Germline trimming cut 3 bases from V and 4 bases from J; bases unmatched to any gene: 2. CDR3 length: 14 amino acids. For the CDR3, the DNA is TGTGCCAGCTCACCGGGACAGGCGAATCAGCCCCAGCATTTT. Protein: CASSPGQANQPQHF.

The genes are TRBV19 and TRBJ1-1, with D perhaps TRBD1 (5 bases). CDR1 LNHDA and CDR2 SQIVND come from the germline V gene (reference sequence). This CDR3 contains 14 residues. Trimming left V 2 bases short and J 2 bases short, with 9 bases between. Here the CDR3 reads CASSIWQGNTEAFF. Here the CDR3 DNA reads TGTGCCAGTAGTATATGGCAGGGAAACACTGAAGCTTTCTTT.

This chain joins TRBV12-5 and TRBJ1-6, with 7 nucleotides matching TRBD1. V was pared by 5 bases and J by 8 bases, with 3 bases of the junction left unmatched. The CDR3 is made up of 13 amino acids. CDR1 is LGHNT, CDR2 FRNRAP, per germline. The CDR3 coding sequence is TGTGCTAGTGGTGGGACAGCCTATTCACCCCTCCACTTT. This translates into CASGGTAYSPLHF.

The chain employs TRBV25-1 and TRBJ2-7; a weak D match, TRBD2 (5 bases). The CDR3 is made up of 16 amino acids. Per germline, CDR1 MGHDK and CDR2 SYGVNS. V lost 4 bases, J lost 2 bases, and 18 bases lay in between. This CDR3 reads CASSARLRSGTYEQYF. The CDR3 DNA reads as TGTGCCAGCAGTGCGCGGCTCAGGTCGGGAACCTACGAGCAGTACTTC.